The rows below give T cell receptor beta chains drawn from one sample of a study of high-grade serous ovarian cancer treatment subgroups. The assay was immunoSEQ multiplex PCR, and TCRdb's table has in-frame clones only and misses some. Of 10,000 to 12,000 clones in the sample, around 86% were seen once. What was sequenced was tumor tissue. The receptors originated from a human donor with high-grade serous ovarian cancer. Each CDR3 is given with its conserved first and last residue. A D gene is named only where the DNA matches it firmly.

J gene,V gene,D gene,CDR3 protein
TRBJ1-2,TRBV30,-,CAWSWGNLYGYTF
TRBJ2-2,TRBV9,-,CASSVGIGGRDSSNTGELFF
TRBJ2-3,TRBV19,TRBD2,CASSIGLAATDTQYF
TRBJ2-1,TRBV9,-,CASSVEDSHNEQFF
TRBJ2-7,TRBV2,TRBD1,CASSSQGNEQYF
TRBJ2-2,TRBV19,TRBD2,CASTPGTSVNTGELFF
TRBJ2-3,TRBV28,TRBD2,CASRQAVGLAGGSTDTQYF
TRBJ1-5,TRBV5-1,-,CASSPGERNQPQHF
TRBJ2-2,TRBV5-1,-,CASSLGTLTGELFF
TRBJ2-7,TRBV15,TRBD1,CATSRGTGLSSYEQYF
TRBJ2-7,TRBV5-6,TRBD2,CASSWGLADYEQYF
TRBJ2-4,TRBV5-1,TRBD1,CASSWDRGAGIQYF
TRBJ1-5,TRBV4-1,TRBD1,CASSPSDRASNQPQHF
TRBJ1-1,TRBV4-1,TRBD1,CASSYYRGGRDTEAFF